A selection of T cell receptor beta chains follows, all from one sample in a study of T-cell memory formation after mild COVID-19. TCRdb re-called the 5' RACE reads through MiXCR, storing one row per CDR3 protein. The sample has some 300,000 distinct CDR3 sequences, approximately 19% seen once. Sequenced material: PBMCs or a T cell subset sorted from them (not recorded which). The receptors shown here come from a man between 18 and 29 years old who had mild COVID-19 (a few samples of this study predate the infection). Cell type and time point are not known. CDR3s include the opening cysteine and the closing phenylalanine or tryptophan. A D gene is named only where the DNA matches it firmly. Clone size is not always given. Where it is, it says once, few, many or a class for expanded clones.

V gene	J gene	D gene	clone size	CDR3 DNA	CDR3 protein
TRBV6-5	TRBJ1-1	-	few	TGTGCCAGCAGTTTATCAGGGTTCTGGACTGAAGCTTTCTTT	CASSLSGFWTEAFF
TRBV7-9	TRBJ1-1	-	-	TGTGCCAGCAGCCCCACCGGGACCGTGAACACTGAAGCTTTCTTT	CASSPTGTVNTEAFF
TRBV5-1	TRBJ1-4	TRBD1	few	TGCGCCAGCAGCCCGACAGGGGCGGCAACTAATGAAAAACTGTTTTTT	CASSPTGAATNEKLFF
TRBV29-1	TRBJ2-7	TRBD1	-	TGCAGCGTTGAGGGACAGGGGGCCGAGCAGTACTTC	CSVEGQGAEQYF
TRBV10-3	TRBJ1-1	-	few	TGTGCCATCAGTGAGCAAATCTACAAGAACACTGAAGCTTTCTTT	CAISEQIYKNTEAFF
TRBV7-7	TRBJ2-3	-	-	TGTGCTAGCAGCCCACACCTAGGCGCAGATACGCAGTATTTT	CASSPHLGADTQYF
TRBV15	TRBJ1-4	-	few	TGTGCCACCAGCAGGAGCCAGGAAAAACTGTTTTTT	CATSRSQEKLFF
TRBV18	TRBJ2-1	-	-	TGTGCCAGCTCACAGGGTCCAGGGTCCCCTGTTGCCTACAATGAGCAGTTCTTC	CASSQGPGSPVAYNEQFF
TRBV7-3	TRBJ2-5	TRBD2	few	TGTGCCAGCTCTATAGGAGCGGGGGGGAAAGAGACCCAGTACTTC	CASSIGAGGKETQYF
TRBV5-5	TRBJ2-3	TRBD1	-	TGTGCCAGCAGCTTTGGGACAGGGAGGAACACAGATACGCAGTATTTT	CASSFGTGRNTDTQYF
TRBV5-1	TRBJ1-1	TRBD1	-	TGCGCCAGCAGCTCGTCAGGGGGTGGGAATGAAGCTTTCTTT	CASSSSGGGNEAFF
TRBV4-3	TRBJ2-7	TRBD2	-	TGCGCCAGCAGCTACGCGGGGGGCGGCGAGCAGTACTTC	CASSYAGGGEQYF
TRBV4-1	TRBJ1-2	-	few	TGCGCCAGCAGCCAAGCTGGCAGGTTTCTTCTCGGCTACACCTTC	CASSQAGRFLLGYTF
TRBV7-9	TRBJ2-5	TRBD2	-	TGTGCCAGCAGCACCCTAGCGGGGGTGGAGCAAGAGACCCAGTACTTC	CASSTLAGVEQETQYF
TRBV7-9	TRBJ1-4	-	-	TGTGCCAGCAGCTTAAGGGGAAGAGGGAATGAAAAACTGTTTTTT	CASSLRGRGNEKLFF
TRBV7-6	TRBJ2-2	-	-	TGTGCCAGCAGTCGAACCCCGTTGGGAGGTGGGGGGCGATCGAACACCGGGGAGCTGTTTTTT	CASSRTPLGGGGRSNTGELFF
TRBV9	TRBJ2-3	TRBD2	-	TGTGCCAGCAGCGTAGGTTCACTAGCGGGGGGCACAGATACGCAGTATTTT	CASSVGSLAGGTDTQYF
TRBV5-1	TRBJ1-4	-	few	TGCGCCAGCAGCCCAAACCCAGGACAGCCACGACGGGAAAAACTGTTTTTT	CASSPNPGQPRREKLFF